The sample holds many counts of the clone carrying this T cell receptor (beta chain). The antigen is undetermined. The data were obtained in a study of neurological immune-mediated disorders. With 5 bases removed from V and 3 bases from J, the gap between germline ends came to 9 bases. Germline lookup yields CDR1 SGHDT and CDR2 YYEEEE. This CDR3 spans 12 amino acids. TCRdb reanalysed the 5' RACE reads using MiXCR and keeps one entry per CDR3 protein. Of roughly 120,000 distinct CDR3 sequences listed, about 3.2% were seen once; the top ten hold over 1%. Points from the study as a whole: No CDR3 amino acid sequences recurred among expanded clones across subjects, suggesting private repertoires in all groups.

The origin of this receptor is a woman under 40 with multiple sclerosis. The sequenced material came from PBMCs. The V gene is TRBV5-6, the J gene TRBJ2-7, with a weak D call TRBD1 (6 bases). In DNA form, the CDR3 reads TGTGCCAGCAGGTCGACAGGCTACGAGCAGTACTTC. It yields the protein CASRSTGYEQYF.